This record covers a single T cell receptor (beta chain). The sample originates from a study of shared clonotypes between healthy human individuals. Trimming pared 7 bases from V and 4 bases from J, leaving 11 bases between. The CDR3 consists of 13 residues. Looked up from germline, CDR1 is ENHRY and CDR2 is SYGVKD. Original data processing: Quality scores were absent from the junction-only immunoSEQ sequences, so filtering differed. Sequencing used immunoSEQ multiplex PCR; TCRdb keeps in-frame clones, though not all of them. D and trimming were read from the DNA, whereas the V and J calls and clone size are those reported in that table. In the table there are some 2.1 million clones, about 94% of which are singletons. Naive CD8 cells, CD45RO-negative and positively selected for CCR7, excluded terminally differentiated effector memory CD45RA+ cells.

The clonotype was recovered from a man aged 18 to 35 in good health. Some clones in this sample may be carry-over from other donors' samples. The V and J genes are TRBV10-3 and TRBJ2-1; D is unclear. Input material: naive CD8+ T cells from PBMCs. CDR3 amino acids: CAIKGLGYNEQFF. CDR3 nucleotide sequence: TGTGCCATCAAAGGGCTAGGGTACAATGAGCAGTTCTTC.